These 18 T cell receptor beta chains originate from one sample sequenced in a study of cytomegalovirus exposure and HLA in healthy donors. PCR employed 60 Vbeta and 13 Jbeta primers. Sequencing was performed with immunoSEQ multiplex PCR; in TCRdb, only in-frame clones are kept and a portion is missing. The profile shows under 95,000 clones, 60% to 80% of them singletons. Sequenced material: PBMCs. These receptors were obtained from a man aged 35-49 years in good health and CMV-seronegative.

This chain links TRBV19 with TRBJ1-2, with a weak D call TRBD1 (5 bases). Trimming took 7 bases from V and 5 from J, leaving 26 bases between them. Germline CDR1 LNHDA, CDR2 SQIVND (reference sequence). The CDR3 loop spans 17 amino acids. The CDR3 is CASMGGGEQHRGYGYTF. CDR3 DNA sequence: TGTGCCAGTATGGGCGGAGGGGAACAACACCGTGGGTATGGCTACACCTTC.

V is TRBV11-2 and J is TRBJ2-1, with a weak D call TRBD2 (6 bases). There are 15 residues in the CDR3. V was clipped by 4 bases and J by 4 bases, with 14 bases between them. The germline CDR1 and CDR2 sequences are SGHAT and FQNNGV. The CDR3 region has the DNA TGTGCCAGCAGCTCAACCGGGACTGCGTACAATGAGCAGTTCTTC. This encodes CASSSTGTAYNEQFF.

The genes are TRBV27 and TRBJ1-2; 9 bases are shared with TRBD1. This CDR3 comprises 15 residues. J lost 6 bases, V lost 1 base, and 6 bases had no gene match. The germline CDR1 and CDR2 sequences are MNHEY and SMNVEV (reference sequence). The CDR3 here is CASSLWSGDRDGYTF. The CDR3 DNA reads as TGTGCCAGCAGTTTATGGTCTGGGGACAGGGATGGCTACACCTTC.

This chain uses TRBV18 with TRBJ1-5; D is undetermined. The CDR3 runs to 14 residues. Germline V gives CDR1 KGHSH, CDR2 LQKENI. The germline V and J ends were trimmed by 6 bases and 12 bases, with 21 bases remaining between them. The CDR3, as DNA: TGTGCCAGCTCTCCTTCGGTGCTCGACGGGTTCCAGCATTTT. This encodes CASSPSVLDGFQHF.

The chain couples TRBV28 to TRBJ2-5; a weak D match, TRBD2 (5 bases). This CDR3 comprises 14 residues. The germline V gene has CDR1 MDHEN and CDR2 SYDVKM. Trimming pared 5 bases from V and 5 bases from J, leaving 15 bases between. The DNA of the CDR3 is TGTGCCAGCAGTGGCTTTCGGGGTGGGGAGACCCAGTACTTC. It translates to CASSGFRGGETQYF.

The rearrangement links TRBV5-1 to TRBJ2-1; TRBD1 aligns across 8 bases. Losses at the gene ends were 4 bases for V and 4 bases for J; bases not matched to a gene: 7. The CDR3 runs 15 residues. Per germline, CDR1 SGHRS and CDR2 YFSETQ. The CDR3, as DNA: TGCGCCAGCAGCCCCCAGGGGACAGGATACAATGAGCAGTTCTTC. This translates into CASSPQGTGYNEQFF.

This clone was counted a single time. The chain recombines TRBV27 with TRBJ1-5; 10 nucleotides align to TRBD1. V dropped 6 bases and J dropped 6; count of bases not matched to a gene: 23. This CDR3 is built from 20 residues. Per germline, CDR1 MNHEY and CDR2 SMNVEV (reference sequence). CDR3 DNA: TGTGCCAGCAGGGACAAAATCAGACAGGGGGCGTCGGGATGGGCTCAGCCCCAGCATTTT. It specifies CASRDKIRQGASGWAQPQHF.

In its sample, this clone was seen a few times. This sequence joins TRBV6-5 and TRBJ1-3; D call uncertain. Germline V gene sequence: CDR1 MNHEY, CDR2 SVGAGI. The CDR3 contains 13 residues. Trimming removed 0 bases from V and 11 bases from J, with 11 bases in between. The CDR3 protein is CASSYSRGDAIYF. The DNA for the CDR3 is TGTGCCAGCAGTTACTCCCGGGGAGACGCCATATATTTT.

The V call is TRBV7-9, the J call TRBJ2-5; the D gene is possibly TRBD1 (6 bases). The V gene's germline CDR1 is SEHNR and CDR2 FQNEAQ (reference sequence). The length of the CDR3 is 14 residues. Trimming removed 3 bases at V and 2 bases at J, with 10 bases between. Here the CDR3 DNA reads TGTGCCAGCAGCTTCCGGGACACACAAGAGACCCAGTACTTC. Residues: CASSFRDTQETQYF.

The chain uses TRBV6-6 and TRBJ2-3; D gene ambiguous. The CDR3 is 15 residues long. V dropped 2 bases and J dropped 5 bases, with 14 bases sitting between them. Germline CDR1 MNHNY, CDR2 SVGAGI (reference sequence). CDR3 protein: CASSYSRRVQDTQYF. The CDR3 DNA is TGTGCCAGCAGTTACAGCCGCCGGGTTCAAGATACGCAGTATTTT.

This clone has only one observation. The J gene is TRBJ1-1, the V gene TRBV18, with D hard to call. CDR1 is KGHSH, CDR2 LQKENI, per germline. This CDR3 contains 14 residues. The V end lost 3 bases, the J end lost 2 bases, and 10 bases lay between the germline ends. For the CDR3, the DNA is TGTGCCAGCTCACCTTTCTCGTTTAACACTGAAGCTTTCTTT. Translation gives CASSPFSFNTEAFF.

The rearrangement joins TRBV28 to TRBJ1-3; the D is unclear. CDR1 and CDR2 (germline): MDHEN, SYDVKM. This CDR3 comprises 14 residues. Trimming shortened V by 6 bases and J by 4 bases, and 13 bases separated the two germline ends. This CDR3 is CASSQTLSGNTIYF. The DNA for the CDR3 is TGTGCCAGCAGCCAGACATTATCGGGAAACACCATATATTTT.

This sequence joins TRBV28 and TRBJ2-1; TRBD2 aligns across 8 bases. From germline, CDR1 is MDHEN and CDR2 SYDVKM. V shed 3 bases, J shed 7 bases, and the junction held 5 bases outside the gene matches. The CDR3 length is 14 residues. The CDR3 loop is CASSFEREMNEQFF. The DNA of the CDR3 is TGTGCCAGCAGTTTCGAGCGGGAGATGAATGAGCAGTTCTTC.

V is TRBV7-9 and J is TRBJ2-7; 7 nucleotides match TRBD2. This CDR3 has 14 residues. Germline values: CDR1 SEHNR, CDR2 FQNEAQ (reference sequence). V shed 8 bases and J 0 bases; nucleotides not matched to a gene: 7. The CDR3 protein is CASDLGGSSYEQYF. The CDR3 bases are TGTGCCAGCGACTTGGGCGGGAGCTCCTACGAGCAGTACTTC.

The sample holds a few counts of this clone. This chain uses TRBV6-1 with TRBJ1-6; the match to TRBD1 covers 8 bases. V lost 1 base to trimming and J lost 5 bases; unmatched junction nucleotides: 1. Germline V gene data show CDR1 as MNHNS and CDR2 as SASEGT. The CDR3 is 15 amino acids. The CDR3 nucleotides read TGTGCCAGCAGTGAAGGGACAGGGAATAATTCACCCCTCCACTTT. It is translated as CASSEGTGNNSPLHF.

The chain recombines TRBV19 with TRBJ1-1, with TRBD1 matching over 7 bases. In germline, CDR1 is LNHDA, CDR2 SQIVND (reference sequence). After removal of 3 bases from V and 7 bases from J, the junction contained 5 bases not matched to a gene. The CDR3 is 13 amino acids. The CDR3 is CASSIAGGNEAFF. In nucleotides, the CDR3 is TGTGCCAGTAGTATCGCAGGGGGTAATGAAGCTTTCTTT. The full variable domain, in which reference TRBV19 and TRBJ1-1 provide the parts outside the CDR3, is DGGITQSPKYLFRKEGQNVTLSCEQNLNHDAMYWYRQDPGQGLRLIYYSQIVNDFQKGDIAEGYSVSREKKESFPLTVTSAQKNPTAFYLCASSIAGGNEAFFGQGTRLTVV.

The CDR3 reads CASSYRGAYQGYTF. The CDR3 coding sequence is TGTGCCAGCAGTTATCGGGGGGCTTATCAGGGCTACACCTTC. This chain connects TRBV27 to TRBJ1-2, with D perhaps TRBD1 (6 bases). The CDR3 is made up of 14 amino acids. V gave up 4 bases and J gave up 8 bases, with 17 bases separating them. CDR1 MNHEY and CDR2 SMNVEV come from the germline V gene (reference sequence).

This clone came up a few times. The rearrangement joins TRBV9 to TRBJ1-2, with TRBD1 matching 7 bases. This CDR3 is built from 18 residues. Trimming cost V 4 bases and J 0 bases; bases outside gene matches: 15. Germline V gene sequence: CDR1 SGDLS, CDR2 YYNGEE. Here the CDR3 reads CASSTLGTAIYTNYGYTF. The DNA for the CDR3 is TGTGCCAGCAGCACACTCGGGACAGCCATTTATACTAACTATGGCTACACCTTC. Together with reference TRBV9 and TRBJ1-2, the CDR3 gives the full variable domain: DSGVTQTPKHLITATGQRVTLRCSPRSGDLSVYWYQQSLDQGLQFLIQYYNGEERAKGNILERFSAQQFPDLHSELNLSSLELGDSALYFCASSTLGTAIYTNYGYTFGSGTRLTVV.